This T cell receptor beta chain is drawn from a study of beta chain features in type 1 diabetes (dated by TCRdb to 2016 to 2019). About the full investigation: Patients and healthy donors did not differ in mean age, gender distribution, total cell number or subset yield. The study compared the TCRB repertoires of sorted circulating CD4+ T cell subsets in recently diagnosed type 1 diabetes patients with those in matched healthy donors. Across all samples, fewer than 110,000,000 sorted cells were examined, and cell number per subset correlated strongly with RNA yield. Whereas all 30 or so donors provided naive and central memory subsets, regulatory and stem cell-like memory subsets were isolated from just 8 patients and roughly 8 healthy donors. General findings and caveats noted by the study authors: PCR might favor shorter templates, but patient and control samples were amplified and corrected together, so any skew would affect both groups equally. Because cDNA rather than genomic DNA was sequenced, highly expressing activated cells could have been over-represented, although no difference in activation and CD3 levels was found between groups. A moderate but significant shortening of TCRB CDR3 length was observed in type 1 diabetes patients in all four CD4+ subsets. The naive, central memory and regulatory TCRB repertoires appeared to resemble one another more closely among patients than among healthy donors. At VDJ recombination sites, patients with type 1 diabetes made fewer insertions and deleted more nucleotides, a pattern implying thymic rearrangement abnormalities. Only small numbers of individuals were included in the HLA sub-analyses, which left unresolved whether HLA type had any influence on TCRB rearrangement.

Each donor gave one peripheral blood draw, averaging roughly 120 mL, which was collected into heparinised tubes. A BD FACSAria II was used to sort naive, central memory, regulatory and stem cell-like memory CD4+ T cells with a panel that included CD45RO, CCR7, CD25, CD127, CD95 and CD27. A purity above 98% was achieved for all sorted populations. PBMCs were separated immediately by Lymphoprep density gradient centrifugation and were stained directly, without being cultured. So that batch effects would be minimized, each experiment stained and sorted samples in pairs, pairing one healthy donor with one patient. The entire isolated RNA was reverse transcribed using the High Capacity cDNA Reverse Transcription Kit, and thus expressed TCRB transcripts were sequenced. Naive, central memory and regulatory T cell samples underwent deep immunoSEQ sequencing, averaging about 3.57 million total reads per sample. Sorted cells were lysed in RLT buffer, and RNA was extracted using DNase-treated RNeasy Micro or Mini kits according to cell number. Each cell subset was processed separately to prevent cross-contamination, with patient and healthy donor samples processed together. Using the immunoSEQ multiplex PCR, TCRB sequences were amplified from cDNA into 87-bp fragments spanning the CDR3 region. Amplicons were sequenced on the Illumina HiSeq platform. In the original analysis: Synthetic template baselines were used to correct PCR bias computationally, reads within Hamming distance 2 were collapsed together, and singletons that could not be merged were discarded. Reads were aligned to IMGT to assign V, D and J genes, CDR3 length, and insertions or deletions at six rearrangement sites. Within each subset, clonotype counts were normalized to the number of sorted cells before true diversity and Gini coefficients were calculated with the tcR R package. Repertoire sharing was quantified using the overlap coefficient calculated on TCRB nucleotide sequences. The clones in this table, taken by TCRdb from immuneACCESS, are in-frame only. Not every clone is retained; where verified, under half of the shortfall comes from an unresolved V gene, and the cause of the rest is unknown. V and J calls and clone size are as listed in that table; D and trimming were resolved from the DNA. The table for this sample lists roughly 130,000 clones; about a tenth of them were counted only once. The ten biggest clones cover roughly 0.74% of the sample.

This clone was seen ten or more times. Its target antigen remains unknown. Base qualities were left out, and no much larger clone turns up one base away. The CDR3 covers 13 residues, taking in both the cysteine and the phenylalanine. The CDR3 DNA has 39 bases and is translated from base 1. CDR1 is given as GTSNPN and CDR2 as SVGIG, both from the germline V gene (reference sequence). V ends up 7 bases short and J 2 bases short, with an unmatched junction base count of 6. The material sequenced was central memory CD4+ T cells from blood. The source is a man between 18 and 35 years old in good health. The chain uses TRBV30 and TRBJ2-3; 7 middle bases align to TRBD1. The CDR3: CAFRQGLTDTQYF. The nucleotide sequence reads as follows: TGTGCCTTCCGACAGGGCCTCACAGATACGCAGTATTTT.